Below are 30 T cell receptor beta chains sequenced from a single sample in a study of PD-1 blockade in classical Hodgkin lymphoma. Some clones are missing from TCRdb's copy, which holds only in-frame ones; the method was immunoSEQ multiplex PCR. The sample contains more than 85,000 clones, roughly 89% of which appear only once. Regarding time point: cycle 4 day 1 (C4D1), after less than 7 weeks of nivolumab. Every patient relapsed after autologous stem cell transplantation, and brentuximab vedotin exposure varied. The sample was peripheral blood mononuclear cells (PBMCs), taken before the fourth cycle of nivolumab. The source of these receptors is a human donor with classical Hodgkin lymphoma.

The genes are TRBV5-4 and TRBJ2-7; perhaps TRBD2 as D (6 bases). Germline lookup yields CDR1 SGHNT and CDR2 YYREEE (reference sequence). The CDR3 is 14 amino acids. Between the trimmed V and J ends, which lost 4 bases and 3 bases, there was a span of 14 bases. CDR3 in amino acids: CASSPGGTDYEQYF. CDR3 bases: TGTGCCAGCAGCCCCGGGGGTACAGACTACGAGCAGTACTTC. The entire variable domain, with the rest obtained from reference TRBV5-4 and TRBJ2-7, is as follows: ETGVTQSPTHLIKTRGQQVTLRCSSQSGHNTVSWYQQALGQGPQFIFQYYREEENGRGNFPPRFSGLQFPNYSSELNVNALELDDSALYLCASSPGGTDYEQYFGPGTRLTVT.

The chain links TRBV9 to TRBJ2-3; D call uncertain. V gave up 4 bases and J gave up 2 bases, with 8 bases separating them. The CDR3 covers 13 residues. The germline CDR1 and CDR2 sequences are SGDLS and YYNGEE. In DNA form, the CDR3 reads TGTGCCAGCAGCTTCGTACCCACAGATACGCAGTATTTT. This encodes CASSFVPTDTQYF.

The chain couples TRBV4-1 to TRBJ2-3, with no clear D. Deletions cut 1 base from V and 3 bases from J, with 8 bases between. Germline lookup yields CDR1 MGHRA and CDR2 YSYEKL. CDR3 size: 14 residues. CDR3 sequence reads: CASSQVGRTDTQYF. The CDR3 DNA reads as TGCGCCAGCAGCCAAGTGGGTAGAACAGATACGCAGTATTTT.

This chain links TRBV28 with TRBJ2-7; 7 bases agree with TRBD1. Germline V gene sequence: CDR1 MDHEN, CDR2 SYDVKM. The CDR3 has 17 residues. V shed 1 base and J 0 bases; nucleotides not matched to a gene: 9. CDR3 protein: CASSLSGWTGPSYEQYF. The CDR3 DNA sequence: TGTGCCAGCAGTTTATCGGGGTGGACAGGACCCTCCTACGAGCAGTACTTC.

This clone was seen ten or more times. J is TRBJ1-1 and V is TRBV6-4; possible D gene TRBD1, 5 bases. The CDR3 sequence is 15 residues long. The ends were cut back, 11 bases at V and 0 bases at J, with 19 bases in the middle. Germline lookup yields CDR1 MRHNA and CDR2 SNTAGT. In DNA, the CDR3 is TGTGCCCGCACGGGGGGACGTTTAATGAACACTGAAGCTTTCTTT. Translating it yields CARTGGRLMNTEAFF.

V and J are TRBV28 and TRBJ1-2; TRBD1 matches 8 bases. The junction had 11 bases not matched to a gene; V was cut back by 5 bases and J by 3 bases. Germline V gene data show CDR1 as MDHEN and CDR2 as SYDVKM. CDR3 length: 16 amino acids. The CDR3 region has the DNA TGTGCCAGCAGTCCTCTCGTAGGACAGGGAGACTATGGCTACACCTTC. Translation: CASSPLVGQGDYGYTF.

The rearrangement joins TRBV5-5 to TRBJ1-2; D may be TRBD1 (5 bases). Trimming removed 4 bases from V and 8 bases from J, with 21 bases in between. This CDR3 has 15 amino acids. Germline lookup yields CDR1 SGHKS and CDR2 YYEKEE (reference sequence). In DNA form, the CDR3 reads TGTGCCAGCAGCCCCCAGGGTCAGGAGGCCTCCGGCTACACCTTC. Residues: CASSPQGQEASGYTF.

The chain combines TRBV10-3 with TRBJ1-1, with D perhaps matching TRBD1 (6 bases). CDR3 length equals 16 residues. V was clipped by 0 bases and J by 1 base, with 12 bases between them. Germline-derived CDR1 and CDR2 are ENHRY and SYGVKD. The CDR3 DNA reads TGTGCCATCAGTGAGTCGAAGGGGGTCGGGAACACTGAAGCTTTCTTT. Its protein product is CAISESKGVGNTEAFF.

The rearrangement uses TRBV30 and TRBJ2-2; a weak D match, TRBD1 (5 bases). Per the germline V gene, CDR1 is GTSNPN and CDR2 is SVGIG (reference sequence). The V gene lost 8 bases and the J gene lost 1 base, with 14 bases spanning the gap. The CDR3 loop spans 14 amino acids. CDR3 bases: TGTGCCCTCAACTCACAGGTGAACACCGGGGAGCTGTTTTTT. Protein product: CALNSQVNTGELFF.

This clone was seen just once. V usage is TRBV10-3 and J usage is TRBJ2-3; 7 bases are shared with TRBD2. Germline CDR1 is ENHRY and CDR2 is SYGVKD. The CDR3 is made up of 14 amino acids. The V gene end was trimmed by 10 bases and the J gene end by 1 base; junction bases not matched to a gene: 8. The CDR3: CATLSGIGTDTQYF. DNA of the CDR3: TGTGCCACCCTAAGCGGGATTGGCACAGATACGCAGTATTTT.

Details on this clone: The sample holds other DNA sequences that translate to the same CDR3. This chain uses TRBV25-1 with TRBJ2-5; D may match TRBD1 or TRBD2 (5 bases each). The CDR3 loop spans 13 amino acids. CDR1 and CDR2 from the germline V gene are MGHDK and SYGVNS. Trimming took 1 base from V and 2 from J, leaving 5 bases between them. The CDR3 region is CASSEWGQETQYF. The CDR3 DNA follows: TGTGCCAGCAGTGAATGGGGGCAAGAGACCCAGTACTTC. Full variable domain (rest looked up from reference TRBV25-1 and TRBJ2-5): EADIYQTPRYLVIGTGKKITLECSQTMGHDKMYWYQQDPGMELHLIHYSYGVNSTEKGDLSSESTVSRIRTEHFPLTLESARPSHTSQYLCASSEWGQETQYFGPGTRLLVL.

The V gene is TRBV27, the J gene TRBJ2-7, with TRBD2 matching over 9 bases. CDR3 length equals 14 residues. J was trimmed by 0 bases and V by 6 bases; bases with no gene match: 3. CDR1 and CDR2 from the germline V gene are MNHEY and SMNVEV (reference sequence). The CDR3 protein is CASRLAGSSYEQYF. The CDR3 DNA reads as TGTGCCAGCAGACTAGCGGGCTCCTCCTACGAGCAGTACTTC.

The chain has TRBV10-1 and TRBJ2-5; D call uncertain. This CDR3 spans 14 amino acids. Trimming left V 2 bases short and J 8 bases short, with 15 bases between. Germline CDR1 reads WNHNN; CDR2 reads SYGVQD (reference sequence). The CDR3 region is CASSEGYPQSTQYF. CDR3 in DNA: TGCGCCAGCAGTGAGGGATATCCCCAGTCAACCCAGTACTTC.

In DNA, the CDR3 is TGTGCCACTAACACACCCGGACAGGACTACAATGAGCAGTTCTTC. It encodes CATNTPGQDYNEQFF. The chain uses TRBV19 and TRBJ2-1, with 7 bases aligning to TRBD1. Germline V gene data show CDR1 as LNHDA and CDR2 as SQIVND (reference sequence). The CDR3 extends over 15 amino acids. With V trimmed by 10 bases and J by 3 bases, 12 bases remained unmatched.

V is TRBV5-8 and J is TRBJ1-1; D possibly corresponds to TRBD1 (6 bases). Germline V gene sequence: CDR1 SGHTS, CDR2 YDEGEE. There are 14 residues in the CDR3. The ends were cut back, 2 bases at V and 4 bases at J, with 12 bases in the middle. The CDR3 sequence: CASSFRQGPTEAFF. The CDR3 DNA sequence: TGTGCCAGCAGCTTCCGGCAGGGGCCCACTGAAGCTTTCTTT.

This clone was observed a single time. V gene TRBV7-6 combines with J gene TRBJ2-5; no firm D call. The CDR3 consists of 14 residues. V was clipped by 5 bases and J by 2 bases, with 12 bases between them. Germline lookup yields CDR1 SGHVS and CDR2 FNYEAQ. CDR3 amino acids: CASSPPGRQETQYF. The CDR3 nucleotides read TGTGCCAGCAGCCCGCCGGGCCGTCAAGAGACCCAGTACTTC.

This clone appeared a few times. CDR3 residues: CASSRTGGTNEKLFF. In DNA, the CDR3 is TGTGCCAGCAGTAGGACAGGCGGTACTAATGAAAAACTGTTTTTT. J is TRBJ1-4 and V is TRBV6-5; 7 bases line up with TRBD1. Trimming at V came to 5 bases and at J to 2 bases, leaving 5 bases not matched to a gene. Per germline, CDR1 MNHEY and CDR2 SVGAGI. This CDR3 is 15 amino acids long.

The V gene is TRBV4-3, the J gene TRBJ2-7, with 7 bases matching TRBD2. With V trimmed by 0 bases and J by 2 bases, 7 bases remained unmatched. Germline assignment: CDR1 LGHNA and CDR2 YSLEER. This CDR3 comprises 16 residues. The CDR3 protein is CASSQDITSVPYEQYF. CDR3 DNA sequence: TGCGCCAGCAGCCAAGATATAACTAGCGTTCCCTACGAGCAGTACTTC.

The chain employs TRBV18 and TRBJ2-3; D unresolved. This CDR3 contains 11 residues. Germline loops: CDR1 KGHSH, CDR2 LQKENI. Trimming stripped 6 bases from V and 1 base from J, with 2 bases between. CDR3 nucleotides: TGTGCCAGCTCCCGCACAGATACGCAGTATTTT. Translation gives CASSRTDTQYF.

This chain connects TRBV4-1 to TRBJ1-2; D is unresolved. V shed 0 bases and J shed 3 bases, with 11 bases lying between them. CDR3 size: 15 residues. Germline CDR1 is MGHRA and CDR2 is YSYEKL. DNA of the CDR3: TGCGCCAGCAGCCAAGATCGCCAGGTTCACTATGGCTACACCTTC. It yields the protein CASSQDRQVHYGYTF.

V is TRBV2 and J is TRBJ2-1, with D hard to call. Germline V gene data show CDR1 as SNHLY and CDR2 as FYNNEI. The V end was cut by 2 bases, the J end by 10 bases, with 12 bases between. The CDR3 runs 13 residues. CDR3 DNA: TGTGCCAGCAGTGAACCCGCCCGAGTGGAGCAGTTCTTC. Amino acids: CASSEPARVEQFF. Based on the CDR3 plus reference TRBV2 and TRBJ2-1, the full variable domain is EPEVTQTPSHQVTQMGQEVILRCVPISNHLYFYWYRQILGQKVEFLVSFYNNEISEKSEIFDDQFSVERPDGSNFTLKIRSTKLEDSAMYFCASSEPARVEQFFGPGTRLTVL.

The rearrangement links TRBV13 to TRBJ2-6, with D perhaps TRBD1 (5 bases). The CDR3 loop spans 16 amino acids. Germline CDR1 and CDR2: PRHDT and FYEKMQ (reference sequence). V shed 7 bases and J shed 3 bases, with 16 bases lying between them. CDR3 amino acids: CASTERGGFGANVLTF. CDR3 bases: TGTGCCAGCACTGAAAGGGGCGGTTTTGGGGCCAACGTCCTGACTTTC.

Of note for this clone: Germline and junction disagree at one end, which may indicate a read error. The rearrangement joins TRBV6-5 to TRBJ2-7; TRBD2 agrees at 8 bases. Germline V gene data show CDR1 as MNHEY and CDR2 as SVGAGI. This CDR3 is built from 12 residues. CDR3 sequence: CASRSGSITMDF. CDR3 DNA sequence: TGTGCCAGCCGGAGCGGGAGTATAACTATGGACTTC.

Note on this clone: At the DNA level, this CDR3 is encoded by other sequences in the same sample as well. The CDR3 DNA reads TGTGCCAGCAGCTTAGGAAATGAGCAGTTCTTC. As protein: CASSLGNEQFF. The V and J genes are TRBV7-2 and TRBJ2-1, with D uncertain. With 1 base removed from V and 7 bases from J, the gap between germline ends came to 2 bases. This CDR3 spans 11 amino acids. Per germline, CDR1 SGHTA and CDR2 FQGNSA.

This clone was counted once. This chain uses TRBV9 with TRBJ1-6; no clear D gene. V was cut by 1 base and J by 6 bases, with 11 bases left in between. Germline V gene sequence: CDR1 SGDLS, CDR2 YYNGEE. This CDR3 region has 15 residues. CDR3 sequence: CASSVFGERNSPLHF. The CDR3 DNA reads TGTGCCAGCAGCGTATTTGGGGAGCGTAATTCACCCCTCCACTTT.

The gene calls are TRBV4-1 and TRBJ2-3; 7 bases are a match to TRBD2. This CDR3 is built from 14 residues. J gave up 6 bases and V 4 bases, and 7 bases lay outside the gene matches. Looked up from germline, CDR1 is MGHRA and CDR2 is YSYEKL. CDR3 loop: CASSRTSKTDTQYF. The CDR3 nucleotides are TGCGCCAGCAGCCGGACTAGTAAAACTGATACGCAGTATTTT.

The chain couples TRBV10-2 to TRBJ1-4; D call uncertain. Germline V gene sequence: CDR1 WSHSY, CDR2 SAAADI. The CDR3 loop spans 14 amino acids. Trimming took 6 bases from V and 4 from J, leaving 12 bases between them. CDR3 DNA: TGCGCCAGCAGGGTTTTCGGGAATAATGAAAAACTGTTTTTT. Its translation: CASRVFGNNEKLFF.

The V and J genes are TRBV27 and TRBJ1-5, with 7 positions matching TRBD1. Trimming removed 4 bases from V and 9 bases from J; junction bases left unmatched: 9. Germline V lookup: CDR1 MNHEY, CDR2 SMNVEV (reference sequence). The CDR3 length is 14 residues. Written as DNA, the CDR3 is TGTGCCAGCAGTTCCGGGACAGCTCACGGGCCCCAGCATTTT. Its protein product is CASSSGTAHGPQHF.

The chain has TRBV7-9 and TRBJ2-1; TRBD2 aligns across 15 bases. Germline loops: CDR1 SEHNR, CDR2 FQNEAQ (reference sequence). The trim removed 1 base at V and 1 base at J, leaving 5 bases unmatched. The CDR3 is made up of 19 amino acids. The CDR3: CASSLEGTSGRSSYNEQFF. The CDR3 nucleotides read TGTGCCAGCAGCTTAGAAGGGACTAGCGGGAGGAGTTCCTACAATGAGCAGTTCTTC.

This chain joins TRBV5-1 and TRBJ2-2, with D possibly TRBD1 on 7 matching bases. This CDR3 is built from 16 residues. Trimming took off 3 bases at V and 4 bases at J, with 16 bases between the two ends. The V gene's germline CDR1 is SGHRS and CDR2 YFSETQ. This CDR3 reads CASSWRVTGSTGELFF. CDR3 DNA sequence: TGCGCCAGCAGCTGGAGGGTGACAGGGAGCACCGGGGAGCTGTTTTTT.